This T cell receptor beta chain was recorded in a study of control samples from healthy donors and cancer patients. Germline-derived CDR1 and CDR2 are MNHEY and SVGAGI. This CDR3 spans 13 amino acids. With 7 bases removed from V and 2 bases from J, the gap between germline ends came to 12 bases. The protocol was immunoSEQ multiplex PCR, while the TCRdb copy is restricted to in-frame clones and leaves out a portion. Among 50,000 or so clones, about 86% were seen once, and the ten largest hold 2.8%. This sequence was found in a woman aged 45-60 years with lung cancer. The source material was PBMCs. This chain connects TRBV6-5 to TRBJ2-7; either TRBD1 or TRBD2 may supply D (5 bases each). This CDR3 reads CASKRGLPYEQYF. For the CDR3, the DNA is TGTGCCAGCAAGAGGGGCCTCCCCTACGAGCAGTACTTC.